Below, 11 T cell receptor beta chains from the same sample are listed, as sequenced in a study of post-analysis software for immune sequencing data. Study-wide findings and caveats: Patients used about 5 TRBV segments, including TRBV5-6, TRBV5-1 and TRBV20-1, more often than controls.

Unique molecular identifiers featured in each of the TCR beta cDNA libraries. MiXCR was run by TCRdb on the PCR reads, yielding one entry per CDR3 protein. The sample shows some 260,000 distinct CDR3 sequences, 36% of them seen only once. Their target antigens are unknown. Material: blood. The receptors were sampled from a girl aged 5 to 17 with multiple sclerosis.

V is TRBV20-1 and J is TRBJ1-5; D is unresolved. Trimming took 3 bases from V and 8 from J, leaving 11 bases between them. Germline loops: CDR1 DFQATT, CDR2 SNEGSKA (reference sequence). The CDR3 is 12 residues long. CDR3 residues: CSASDSNEPQHF. CDR3 coding DNA: TGCAGTGCTAGCGACTCTAATGAGCCCCAGCATTTT.

This clonotype appeared a single time. Relative to the germline gene, one junction end is altered; a read error may explain this. The rearrangement joins TRBV5-6 to TRBJ2-3; perhaps TRBD1 as D (6 bases). This CDR3 region has 14 residues. The germline V gene encodes CDR1 SGHDT and CDR2 YYEEEE. The CDR3 here is CASSPGTSTGTQYF. CDR3 bases: TGTGCCAGCAGTCCCGGGACATCCACAGGTACGCAGTATTTT.

The rearrangement joins TRBV2 to TRBJ2-2; unclear D gene. CDR3 size: 14 residues. Germline CDR1 reads SNHLY; CDR2 reads FYNNEI. V was pared by 3 bases and J by 0 bases, with 5 bases between. CDR3 in DNA: TGTGCCAGCAGTGAGATGCCGAACACCGGGGAGCTGTTTTTT. Its translation: CASSEMPNTGELFF.

This clonotype was recorded many times. The chain carries TRBV3-1 and TRBJ2-5; no clear D. Trimming shortened V by 1 base and J by 1 base, and 7 bases separated the two germline ends. The germline CDR1 and CDR2 sequences are LGHDT and YNNKEL (reference sequence). This CDR3 contains 14 residues. CDR3 sequence: CASSQGNGQETQYF. The CDR3 DNA follows: TGTGCCAGCAGCCAAGGAAACGGCCAAGAGACCCAGTACTTC.

This clonotype was counted between two and nine times. The chain uses TRBV12-3 or TRBV12-4 and TRBJ1-2; the D gene is possibly TRBD1 (5 bases). There are 13 residues in the CDR3. V was trimmed by 5 bases and J by 4 bases, leaving 11 bases between them. The chain's CDR3 is CASSPTDSYGYTF. DNA of the CDR3: TGTGCCAGCAGTCCCACAGACAGCTATGGCTACACCTTC.

This clonotype was recorded many times. The V and J genes are TRBV11-2 and TRBJ2-1, with TRBD2 matching 8 bases. The ends lost 6 bases at V and 8 bases at J; junction bases unmatched: 15. The CDR3 is 16 amino acids. Germline CDR1 reads SGHAT; CDR2 reads FQNNGV. CDR3 DNA sequence: TGTGCCAGCAGATTACTCTGGCGGGGGGCCAGGGATGAGCAGTTCTTC. Amino acid sequence: CASRLLWRGARDEQFF.

With regard to this clonotype: This may be a read error, as it is one base from a much larger clone. No conserved phenylalanine or tryptophan is present at the end of the CDR3, so a read error is the likely explanation. V and J are TRBV7-8 and TRBJ2-3, with a possible D match to TRBD2 (6 bases). CDR3 length: 18 residues. Germline-derived CDR1 and CDR2 are SGHVS and FQNEAQ. V was clipped by 0 bases and J by 2 bases, with 18 bases between them. CDR3 region: CASSLARLLATVTDTQYC. The CDR3 nucleotides are TGTGCCAGCAGCTTAGCGCGTCTGCTAGCGACTGTCACAGATACGCAGTATTGT.

At least ten counts were recorded for this clonotype. The chain carries TRBV7-9 and TRBJ2-5; 7 bases line up with TRBD2. The V segment lost 7 bases and the J segment 2 bases; nucleotides outside the gene matches: 7. The CDR3 runs to 14 residues. Looked up from germline, CDR1 is SEHNR and CDR2 is FQNEAQ (reference sequence). The CDR3 loop reads CASNPRREQETQYF. The CDR3 DNA reads as TGTGCCAGCAACCCGAGGCGGGAGCAAGAGACCCAGTACTTC. Based on the CDR3 plus reference TRBV7-9 and TRBJ2-5, the full variable domain is DTGVSQNPRHKITKRGQNVTFRCDPISEHNRLYWYRQTLGQGPEFLTYFQNEAQLEKSRLLSDRFSAERPKGSFSTLEIQRTEQGDSAMYLCASNPRREQETQYFGPGTRLLVL.

This clonotype was observed at least ten times. This sequence joins TRBV29-1 and TRBJ1-1; D gene ambiguous. Trimming left V 1 base short and J 1 base short, with 10 bases between. The length of the CDR3 is 14 residues. The germline V gene encodes CDR1 SQVTM and CDR2 ANQGSEA. This CDR3 reads CSVEGGIANTEAFF. As DNA, the CDR3 is TGCAGCGTTGAAGGGGGAATTGCGAACACTGAAGCTTTCTTT. The full variable domain, with the rest looked up from reference TRBV29-1 and TRBJ1-1, is SAVISQKPSRDICQRGTSLTIQCQVDSQVTMMFWYRQQPGQSLTLIATANQGSEATYESGFVIDKFPISRPNLTFSTLTVSNMSPEDSSIYLCSVEGGIANTEAFFGQGTRLTVV.

The sample holds many counts of this clonotype. The J gene is TRBJ1-1, the V gene TRBV4-2; 7 nucleotides align to TRBD1. The trim removed 3 bases at V and 1 base at J, leaving 2 bases unmatched. Germline V gene sequence: CDR1 LGHNA, CDR2 YNFKEQ. The CDR3 is 14 residues long. CDR3 bases: TGTGCCAGCAGCCACGGACAGGAGAACACTGAAGCTTTCTTT. It is translated as CASSHGQENTEAFF.

This clonotype showed up many times. The V and J genes are TRBV11-2 and TRBJ2-1, with 12 bases matching TRBD2. Germline V CDR1 and CDR2: SGHAT, FQNNGV. CDR3 length: 16 residues. Trimming took 3 bases from V and 7 from J; bases not matched to a gene: 7. The CDR3 loop is CASSFSTSGRANEQFF. In nucleotides, the CDR3 is TGTGCCAGCAGCTTCTCGACTAGCGGGAGAGCGAATGAGCAGTTCTTC.